The T cell receptor (beta chain) under discussion was sequenced for a study of shared clonotypes between healthy human individuals. The table came from immunoSEQ multiplex PCR; TCRdb's copy has only in-frame clones and leaves some out. In the table there are about 1 million clones, about 77% of which are singletons. Findings and caveats of the study: Compared with clonotypes that all four donors shared, non-shared clonotypes had lower generation probabilities. The study found roughly 5% of naive CD4 clonotypes shared across a handful of donors. It was the few donors that limited the genetic and exposure-history diversity represented.

As regards this clone: Its antigen is undetermined.

Naive CD45RA+ and memory CD45RA-negative subsets were split from CD4+ cells. The CDR3 is made up of 14 amino acids. V lost 5 bases, J lost 6 bases, and 6 bases stayed unmatched. CDR1 and CDR2 from the germline V gene are SGHTA and FQGNSA. The gene calls are TRBV7-2 and TRBJ2-4, with TRBD2 matching 8 bases. The material sequenced was memory CD4+ T cells sorted from blood. Documented subset: CD45RA-negative fraction. The clonotype originates from a man younger than 35 in good health. In DNA, the CDR3 is TGTGCCAGCAGCCCGGGGGGGAGGGCAAACATTCAGTACTTC. Translation gives CASSPGGRANIQYF. The variable domain in full, with the rest retrieved from reference TRBV7-2 and TRBJ2-4, is GAGVSQSPSNKVTEKGKDVELRCDPISGHTALYWYRQSLGQGLEFLIYFQGNSAPDKSGLPSDRFSAERTGGSVSTLTIQRTQQEDSAVYLCASSPGGRANIQYFGAGTRLSVL.